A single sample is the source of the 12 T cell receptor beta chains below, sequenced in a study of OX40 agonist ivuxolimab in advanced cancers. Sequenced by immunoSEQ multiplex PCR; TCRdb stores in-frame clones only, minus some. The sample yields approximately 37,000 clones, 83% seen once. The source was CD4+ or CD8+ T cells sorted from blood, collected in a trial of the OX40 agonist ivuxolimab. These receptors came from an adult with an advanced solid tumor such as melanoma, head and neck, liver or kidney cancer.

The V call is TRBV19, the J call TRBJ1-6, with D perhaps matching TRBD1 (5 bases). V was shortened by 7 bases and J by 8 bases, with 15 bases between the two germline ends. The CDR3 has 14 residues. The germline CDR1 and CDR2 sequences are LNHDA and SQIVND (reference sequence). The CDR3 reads CASNRGEFDSPLHF. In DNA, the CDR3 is TGTGCCAGTAACCGGGGGGAGTTTGATTCACCCCTCCACTTT. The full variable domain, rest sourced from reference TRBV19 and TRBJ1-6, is DGGITQSPKYLFRKEGQNVTLSCEQNLNHDAMYWYRQDPGQGLRLIYYSQIVNDFQKGDIAEGYSVSREKKESFPLTVTSAQKNPTAFYLCASNRGEFDSPLHFGNGTRLTVT.

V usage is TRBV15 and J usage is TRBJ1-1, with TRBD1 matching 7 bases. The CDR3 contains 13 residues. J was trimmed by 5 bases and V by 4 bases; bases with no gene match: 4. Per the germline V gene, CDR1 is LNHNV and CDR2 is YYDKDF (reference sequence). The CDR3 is CATSTDRATEAFF. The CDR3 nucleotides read TGTGCCACCAGCACAGACAGGGCGACTGAAGCTTTCTTT.

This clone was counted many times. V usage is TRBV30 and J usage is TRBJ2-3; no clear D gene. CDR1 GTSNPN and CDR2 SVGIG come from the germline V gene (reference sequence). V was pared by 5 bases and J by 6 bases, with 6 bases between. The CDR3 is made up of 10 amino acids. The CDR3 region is CAWGMDTQYF. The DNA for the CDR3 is TGTGCCTGGGGGATGGATACGCAGTATTTT.

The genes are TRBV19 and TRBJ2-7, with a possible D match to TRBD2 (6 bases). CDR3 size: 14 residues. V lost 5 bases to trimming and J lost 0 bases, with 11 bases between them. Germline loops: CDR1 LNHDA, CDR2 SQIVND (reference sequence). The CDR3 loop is CASSVSSDSYEQYF. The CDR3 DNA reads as TGTGCCAGTAGTGTGTCTAGCGACTCCTACGAGCAGTACTTC.

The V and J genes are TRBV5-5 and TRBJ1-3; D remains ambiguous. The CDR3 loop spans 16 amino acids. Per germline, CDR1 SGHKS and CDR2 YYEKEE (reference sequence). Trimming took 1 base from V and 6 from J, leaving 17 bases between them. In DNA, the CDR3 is TGTGCCAGCAGCTTGTTGGGTGTATCTAATTTAAACACCATATATTTT. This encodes CASSLLGVSNLNTIYF. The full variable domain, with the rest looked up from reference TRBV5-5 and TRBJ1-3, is DAGVTQSPTHLIKTRGQQVTLRCSPISGHKSVSWYQQVLGQGPQFIFQYYEKEERGRGNFPDRFSARQFPNYSSELNVNALLLGDSALYLCASSLLGVSNLNTIYFGEGSWLTVV.

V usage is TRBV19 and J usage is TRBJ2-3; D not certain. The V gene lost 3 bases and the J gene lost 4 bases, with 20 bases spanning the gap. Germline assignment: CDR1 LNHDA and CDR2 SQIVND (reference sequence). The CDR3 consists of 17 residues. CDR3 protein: CASSMRETFPPADTQYF. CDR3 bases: TGTGCCAGTAGTATGCGTGAGACCTTCCCCCCGGCAGATACGCAGTATTTT.

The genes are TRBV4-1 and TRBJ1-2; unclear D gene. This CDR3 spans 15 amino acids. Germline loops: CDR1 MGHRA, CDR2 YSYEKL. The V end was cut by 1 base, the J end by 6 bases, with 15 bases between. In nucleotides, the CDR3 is TGCGCCAGCAGCCAAGTCGCTCAGGTCCTAGATGGCTACACCTTC. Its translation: CASSQVAQVLDGYTF.

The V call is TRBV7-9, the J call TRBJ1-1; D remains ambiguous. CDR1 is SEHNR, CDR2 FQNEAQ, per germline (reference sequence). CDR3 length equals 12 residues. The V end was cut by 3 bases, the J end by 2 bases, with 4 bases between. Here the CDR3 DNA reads TGTGCCAGCAGCTTCGAAAACACTGAAGCTTTCTTT. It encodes CASSFENTEAFF.

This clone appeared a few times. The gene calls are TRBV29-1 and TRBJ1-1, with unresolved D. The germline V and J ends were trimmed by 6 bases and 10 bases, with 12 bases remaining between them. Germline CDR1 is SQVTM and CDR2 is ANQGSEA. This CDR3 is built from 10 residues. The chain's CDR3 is CSVPPRGAFF. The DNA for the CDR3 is TGCAGCGTCCCTCCACGGGGAGCTTTCTTT. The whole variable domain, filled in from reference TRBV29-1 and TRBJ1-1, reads SAVISQKPSRDICQRGTSLTIQCQVDSQVTMMFWYRQQPGQSLTLIATANQGSEATYESGFVIDKFPISRPNLTFSTLTVSNMSPEDSSIYLCSVPPRGAFFGQGTRLTVV.

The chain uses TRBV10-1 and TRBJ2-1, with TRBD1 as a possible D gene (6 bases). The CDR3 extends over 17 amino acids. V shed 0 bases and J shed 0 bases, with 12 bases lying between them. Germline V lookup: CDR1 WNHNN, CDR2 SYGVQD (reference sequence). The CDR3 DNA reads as TGCGCCAGCAGTGAGTCGGGGGACAAAAGCTCCTACAATGAGCAGTTCTTC. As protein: CASSESGDKSSYNEQFF.

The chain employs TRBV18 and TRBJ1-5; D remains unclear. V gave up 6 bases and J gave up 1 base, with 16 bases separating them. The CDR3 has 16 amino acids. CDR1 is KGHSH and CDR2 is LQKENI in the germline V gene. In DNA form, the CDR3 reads TGTGCCAGCTCCCCGATCGGGGATTCCAGCAATCAGCCCCAGCATTTT. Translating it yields CASSPIGDSSNQPQHF.

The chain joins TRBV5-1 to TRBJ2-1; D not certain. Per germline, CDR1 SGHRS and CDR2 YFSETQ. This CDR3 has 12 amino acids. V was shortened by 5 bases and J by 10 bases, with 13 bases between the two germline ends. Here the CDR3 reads CASRFQEEEQFF. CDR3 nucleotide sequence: TGCGCCAGCAGATTTCAGGAAGAAGAGCAGTTCTTC.